This TCR beta chain was recorded in a study of OX40 agonist ivuxolimab in advanced cancers. Trimming removed 2 bases from V and 4 bases from J; junction bases left unmatched: 2. Per the germline V gene, CDR1 is SGHNT and CDR2 is YYREEE (reference sequence). The CDR3 length is 15 residues. This clone was picked up one time. This table comes from immunoSEQ multiplex PCR, and its TCRdb copy is limited to in-frame clones, with some not included. The sample lists under 85,000 clones; over 75% were seen once. Blood was sampled at baseline, cycle 4 day 1, and cycle 7 day 1. The specimen was CD4+ or CD8+ T cells sorted from blood, collected in a trial of the OX40 agonist ivuxolimab. This chain connects TRBV5-4 to TRBJ2-3, with TRBD2 identical over 12 bases. This clonotype was sampled from an adult with an advanced solid tumor such as melanoma, head and neck, liver or kidney cancer. CDR3 in amino acids: CASSLSSGRADTQYF. CDR3 sequence (DNA): TGTGCCAGCAGCTTATCTAGCGGGAGGGCAGATACGCAGTATTTT. Variable domain in full (rest from reference TRBV5-4 and TRBJ2-3): ETGVTQSPTHLIKTRGQQVTLRCSSQSGHNTVSWYQQALGQGPQFIFQYYREEENGRGNFPPRFSGLQFPNYSSELNVNALELDDSALYLCASSLSSGRADTQYFGPGTRLTVL.